Each of the 27 T cell receptor beta chains below was sequenced from the same sample in a study of cytomegalovirus exposure and HLA in healthy donors. Vbeta (60) and Jbeta (13) primers were used in the PCR. Clones were sequenced by immunoSEQ multiplex PCR, and TCRdb holds only the in-frame ones, with some missing. The table includes around 190,000 clones, 79% detected once. The source material was PBMCs. The receptors here all came from a woman in her twenties or thirties in good health and CMV-seropositive.

This rearrangement joins TRBV4-3 to TRBJ2-1; TRBD2 aligns across 7 bases. This CDR3 spans 17 amino acids. Trimming took 0 bases from V and 2 from J; bases not matched to a gene: 7. Germline V gene data show CDR1 as LGHNA and CDR2 as YSLEER. As DNA, the CDR3 is TGCGCCAGCAGCCAAGATCAGAGGGGAGGGCCCTACAATGAGCAGTTCTTC. It codes for CASSQDQRGGPYNEQFF.

This chain joins TRBV9 and TRBJ2-3; 9 bases match TRBD2. After removal of 4 bases from V and 2 bases from J, the junction contained 8 bases not matched to a gene. The CDR3 contains 16 residues. The V gene's germline CDR1 is SGDLS and CDR2 YYNGEE. This CDR3 is CASSPGLALDTDTQYF. DNA of the CDR3: TGTGCCAGCAGCCCGGGACTAGCTTTAGACACAGATACGCAGTATTTT.

The chain's CDR3 is CASSPQTGTGLEQYF. The CDR3 bases are TGTGCCAGCAGCCCCCAAACCGGGACAGGGCTCGAGCAGTACTTC. V gene TRBV7-2 combines with J gene TRBJ2-7, with 9 bases lining up with TRBD1. V was clipped by 5 bases and J by 6 bases; unmatched bases: 11. The CDR3 is made up of 15 amino acids. Germline CDR1 is SGHTA and CDR2 is FQGNSA.

J is TRBJ2-7 and V is TRBV6-1; tentatively, D is TRBD1 (6 bases). CDR3 size: 12 residues. Trimming cost V 8 bases and J 1 base, with 9 bases left between them. Germline values: CDR1 MNHNS, CDR2 SASEGT. CDR3 protein: CASGGQSYEQYF. As DNA, the CDR3 is TGTGCCAGCGGTGGACAGTCCTACGAGCAGTACTTC.

V and J are TRBV13 and TRBJ2-1; 10 nucleotides agree with TRBD2. CDR3 length equals 14 residues. Germline lookup yields CDR1 PRHDT and CDR2 FYEKMQ (reference sequence). The junction had 7 bases not matched to a gene; V was cut back by 5 bases and J by 9 bases. The DNA of the CDR3 is TGTGCCAGCAGCCTTGGACTAGCGGATAGTGAGCAGTTCTTC. Translation: CASSLGLADSEQFF.

J is TRBJ2-7 and V is TRBV21-1; the D segment call TRBD1 is taken from the table without a DNA check. TRBV21-1 is given as a pseudogene. The CDR3 has 16 residues. The CDR3 loop is CASSKAKGQISYEQYF. The CDR3 region has the DNA TGTGCCAGCAGCAAAGCAAAGGGACAGATCTCCTACGAGCAGTACTTC.

The chain uses TRBV2 and TRBJ2-7; TRBD2 matches at 8 bases. The V and J ends lost 3 bases and 2 bases, in that order; junction bases with no gene match: 6. The CDR3 is made up of 15 amino acids. Germline-derived CDR1 and CDR2 are SNHLY and FYNNEI. CDR3 in DNA: TGTGCCAGCAGTGATCCCAGCGGGAGTGCCTACGAGCAGTACTTC. As protein: CASSDPSGSAYEQYF.

This clone turned up a few times. This sequence joins TRBV30 and TRBJ1-1; no clear D. This CDR3 is built from 13 residues. Germline V gene lookup returns CDR1 GTSNPN and CDR2 SVGIG (reference sequence). Trimming removed 3 bases at V and 3 bases at J, with 11 bases between. CDR3 in amino acids: CAWRATWDTEAFF. The CDR3 DNA is TGTGCCTGGAGGGCGACTTGGGACACTGAAGCTTTCTTT.

The gene calls are TRBV5-1 and TRBJ2-1; TRBD1 matches at 8 bases. There are 13 residues in the CDR3. V lost 0 bases and J lost 7; bases outside the gene matches: 0. Germline CDR1 is SGHRS and CDR2 is YFSETQ. DNA of the CDR3: TGCGCCAGCAGCTTGGACAGGGGGAATGAGCAGTTCTTC. Protein sequence: CASSLDRGNEQFF.

This chain connects TRBV5-8 to TRBJ2-3, with 10 bases lining up with TRBD1. The V and J ends lost 4 bases and 4 bases, in that order; junction bases with no gene match: 9. This CDR3 has 16 amino acids. Per the germline V gene, CDR1 is SGHTS and CDR2 is YDEGEE. The CDR3 region is CASSLEAGTGADTQYF. CDR3 nucleotide sequence: TGTGCCAGCAGCCTGGAAGCCGGGACAGGGGCAGATACGCAGTATTTT.

The chain is built from TRBV27 and TRBJ1-1; D uncertain. Germline V gene sequence: CDR1 MNHEY, CDR2 SMNVEV (reference sequence). The CDR3 is 14 amino acids. V lost 3 bases, J lost 7 bases, and 15 bases lay in between. CDR3 sequence (DNA): TGTGCCAGCAGTTTTGGGTTTCGGGGAAGTGAAGCTTTCTTT. Translating it yields CASSFGFRGSEAFF.

The V gene is TRBV11-3, the J gene TRBJ2-7; D is possibly TRBD1 (6 bases). V shed 6 bases and J shed 1 base, with 13 bases lying between them. Per the germline V gene, CDR1 is SGHNT and CDR2 is YENEEA. CDR3 length: 14 residues. The CDR3 DNA sequence: TGTGCCAGCAGACCTAGAACAGGGTCCTACGAGCAGTACTTC. It yields the protein CASRPRTGSYEQYF. Using reference TRBV11-3 and TRBJ2-7 for the parts outside the CDR3, the full variable domain is EAGVVQSPRYKIIEKKQPVAFWCNPISGHNTLYWYLQNLGQGPELLIRYENEEAVDDSQLPKDRFSAERLKGVDSTLKIQPAELGDSAVYLCASRPRTGSYEQYFGPGTRLTVT.

The chain carries TRBV2 and TRBJ1-3; 8 bases are a match to TRBD1. The length of the CDR3 is 15 residues. Germline CDR1 SNHLY, CDR2 FYNNEI. V gave up 2 bases and J gave up 3 bases; unmatched junction bases: 3. The CDR3 reads CASSEQGAYGNTIYF. CDR3 sequence (DNA): TGTGCCAGCAGTGAACAGGGGGCTTATGGAAACACCATATATTTT.

The chain has TRBV29-1 and TRBJ2-7, with D possibly TRBD1 on 5 matching bases. CDR3 length: 15 residues. Trimming stripped 4 bases from V and 3 bases from J, with 19 bases between. Germline CDR1 SQVTM, CDR2 ANQGSEA. CDR3 nucleotides: TGCAGCGTTGGTGGGGTTTATGGGGCGAACTACGAGCAGTACTTC. Amino acid sequence: CSVGGVYGANYEQYF.

The chain is built from TRBV19 and TRBJ1-1; possible D gene TRBD1, 5 bases. CDR1 is LNHDA and CDR2 is SQIVND in the germline V gene (reference sequence). V shed 1 base and J shed 6 bases, with 27 bases lying between them. The CDR3 sequence is 19 residues long. The CDR3 DNA is TGTGCCAGTAGTATAGCTTTGTTGGCAGCGCGGGGGGTTATGGCTGAAGCTTTCTTT. Translation: CASSIALLAARGVMAEAFF. The whole variable domain, filled in from reference TRBV19 and TRBJ1-1, reads DGGITQSPKYLFRKEGQNVTLSCEQNLNHDAMYWYRQDPGQGLRLIYYSQIVNDFQKGDIAEGYSVSREKKESFPLTVTSAQKNPTAFYLCASSIALLAARGVMAEAFFGQGTRLTVV.

This sequence joins TRBV30 and TRBJ2-1; the D is unclear. Germline V CDR1 and CDR2: GTSNPN, SVGIG (reference sequence). The V gene lost 3 bases and the J gene lost 13 bases, with 4 bases spanning the gap. The CDR3 runs 8 residues. This CDR3 reads CAWSPQFF. Written as DNA, the CDR3 is TGTGCCTGGAGCCCTCAGTTCTTC.

The gene calls are TRBV5-6 and TRBJ2-7; TRBD1 might be the D (5 bases). Trimming removed 2 bases from V and 3 bases from J, with 12 bases in between. This CDR3 region has 14 residues. Germline CDR1 is SGHDT and CDR2 is YYEEEE. The CDR3 nucleotides read TGTGCCAGCAGCTTTGGCGAAAGGGGCTACGAGCAGTACTTC. Translating it yields CASSFGERGYEQYF.

This chain connects TRBV5-1 to TRBJ1-1; D remains ambiguous. The CDR3 consists of 15 residues. CDR1 SGHRS and CDR2 YFSETQ come from the germline V gene. Trimming pared 6 bases from V and 2 bases from J, leaving 17 bases between. The CDR3 protein is CASTAIQRGNTEAFF. The CDR3 DNA reads as TGCGCCAGCACGGCTATCCAGCGGGGTAACACTGAAGCTTTCTTT.

V is TRBV7-8 and J is TRBJ1-4; 7 bases match TRBD1. CDR3 length equals 16 residues. Losses at the gene ends were 5 bases for V and 0 bases for J; bases not matched to a gene: 6. Germline V gene sequence: CDR1 SGHVS, CDR2 FQNEAQ. CDR3 sequence reads: CASSLRDRPTNEKLFF. Written as DNA, the CDR3 is TGTGCCAGCAGCCTTCGGGACAGACCAACTAATGAAAAACTGTTTTTT.

The V gene is TRBV9, the J gene TRBJ2-3; perhaps TRBD1 as D (6 bases). Trimming took 0 bases from V and 4 from J, leaving 12 bases between them. In germline, CDR1 is SGDLS, CDR2 YYNGEE. This CDR3 has 15 residues. The CDR3 reads CASSVAGTTPDTQYF. CDR3 bases: TGTGCCAGCAGCGTAGCTGGGACAACGCCAGATACGCAGTATTTT.

The rearrangement links TRBV5-4 to TRBJ2-2; 14 bases are shared with TRBD2. With V trimmed by 2 bases and J by 4 bases, 7 bases remained unmatched. The CDR3 is 18 residues long. Germline lookup yields CDR1 SGHNT and CDR2 YYREEE (reference sequence). CDR3 sequence reads: CASSFSGLAGVITGELFF. The CDR3 DNA follows: TGTGCCAGCAGCTTTTCGGGACTAGCGGGAGTTATCACCGGGGAGCTGTTTTTT.

The chain uses TRBV5-1 and TRBJ2-7, with 13 nucleotides matching TRBD2. Germline CDR1 and CDR2: SGHRS and YFSETQ. J was trimmed by 1 base and V by 5 bases; bases with no gene match: 12. The CDR3 consists of 18 residues. Written as DNA, the CDR3 is TGCGCCAGCAGATCGGGACTAGCGGGAATCAGATCGTCCTACGAGCAGTACTTC. Translating it yields CASRSGLAGIRSSYEQYF.

The chain joins TRBV10-1 to TRBJ1-2, with 8 bases matching TRBD1. The CDR3 covers 15 residues. In germline, CDR1 is WNHNN, CDR2 SYGVQD (reference sequence). V dropped 0 bases and J dropped 6; count of bases not matched to a gene: 6. CDR3 region: CASSESTGALNGYTF. CDR3 coding DNA: TGCGCCAGCAGTGAGTCGACAGGGGCATTGAATGGCTACACCTTC.

This chain uses TRBV6-1 with TRBJ1-2; no reliable D call. V lost 6 bases and J 4 bases, leaving 12 bases between the germline ends. The CDR3 is 13 residues long. From germline, CDR1 is MNHNS and CDR2 SASEGT. CDR3 loop: CASSPQESYGYTF. The CDR3 DNA is TGTGCCAGCAGCCCCCAGGAAAGCTATGGCTACACCTTC.

This sequence joins TRBV27 and TRBJ2-7, with TRBD2 matching over 7 bases. The trim removed 5 bases at V and 5 bases at J, leaving 9 bases unmatched. This CDR3 spans 14 amino acids. CDR1 is MNHEY and CDR2 is SMNVEV in the germline V gene (reference sequence). CDR3 in amino acids: CASSDRLAEHEQYF. The CDR3 DNA reads as TGTGCCAGCAGTGACCGACTAGCAGAACACGAGCAGTACTTC.

This clone was recorded once. The chain recombines TRBV5-1 with TRBJ1-1; TRBD1 matches 7 bases. The CDR3 spans 13 residues. In germline, CDR1 is SGHRS, CDR2 YFSETQ. Trimming took 2 bases from V and 5 from J; bases not matched to a gene: 3. CDR3 nucleotides: TGCGCCAGCAGCTTTGACAGGGTAACTGAAGCTTTCTTT. Its translation: CASSFDRVTEAFF.

The chain is built from TRBV2 and TRBJ1-5; 10 nucleotides line up with TRBD1. This CDR3 spans 16 amino acids. Looked up from germline, CDR1 is SNHLY and CDR2 is FYNNEI. V shed 4 bases, J shed 3 bases, and the junction held 6 bases outside the gene matches. CDR3 region: CASSVGDRGNNQPQHF. The CDR3 DNA is TGTGCCAGCAGTGTGGGGGACAGGGGAAACAATCAGCCCCAGCATTTT.